The text below deals with one T cell receptor (beta chain). Its target is not known. This sample was included in a study of T cell responses to AZD1222 COVID-19 vaccine. Background on the study: Second doses were pooled across both intervals (about 4 or about 12 weeks).

The method was immunoSEQ multiplex PCR; TCRdb's version includes in-frame clones alone and lacks a portion of them. Of roughly 150,000 clones listed, around nine tenths are singletons. V shed 9 bases, J shed 1 base, and the junction held 9 bases outside the gene matches. This CDR3 is built from 15 residues. Germline-derived CDR1 and CDR2 are SNHLY and FYNNEI. Study-level points and caveats: A reported finding is that nearly half of spike-specific TCRs target unmutated variant regions. Increased Spike-specific TCR breadth and depth were observed after two AZD1222 doses. Clonal diversity was possibly underestimated; the donors were predominantly white British and more often female.

The source was peripheral blood, collected on day 0 of AZD1222 vaccination. The clonotype comes from an adult in good health. The chain couples TRBV2 to TRBJ1-1; 9 bases agree with TRBD1. In DNA form, the CDR3 reads TGTGCCAGTACCGACGACAGGGGGAGGAACACTGAAGCTTTCTTT. As protein: CASTDDRGRNTEAFF. Full variable domain (outside the CDR3, taken from reference TRBV2 and TRBJ1-1): EPEVTQTPSHQVTQMGQEVILRCVPISNHLYFYWYRQILGQKVEFLVSFYNNEISEKSEIFDDQFSVERPDGSNFTLKIRSTKLEDSAMYFCASTDDRGRNTEAFFGQGTRLTVV.